The following is a T cell receptor beta chain sequence with its context. Its antigen is currently not known. Qualities for individual bases were not recorded, and no much larger clone is one base off. This entry comes from a study of radiation and T cells in renal cell carcinoma (TCRdb year 2020). Describing the broader study: Samples were obtained from a clinical trial, in which 15 Gy stereotactic body radiation therapy was delivered to primary renal cell carcinomas and nephrectomy was performed 4 weeks later. TCR beta sequencing covered 50 to 55 samples in total, comprising approximately 26 tumors and 27 peripheral blood samples. Across all 50 or so samples, approximately 4,000,000 unique CDR3 nucleotide sequences, encoding 2,658,974 unique CDR3 amino acid sequences, were identified.

Following the manufacturer's recommendations, the immunoSEQ kit was used to generate TCR beta libraries from genomic DNA. For library preparation, a first multiplex PCR was performed with proprietary primers, followed by a second PCR in which unique barcodes were added, and bead cleanups were performed after each round. A positive control reaction and a negative control reaction, both provided in the kit, were run with every batch of samples. The final libraries underwent checking on an Agilent 4200 TapeStation D1000 ScreenTape, volumetric pooling, and quantification by qPCR. Sequencing was performed on an Illumina NextSeq500 with a MidOutput 150-cycle cartridge, and 156 Read1 and 15 Index1 cycles were run with kit custom primers. The pooled library was loaded at 0.9 to 1 pM, with a 20% PhiX control spiked in. Per the original workflow: Vendor-processed data were analyzed in R, and a clonotype was defined as all T cells sharing the same CDR3 nucleotide sequence. For clone abundance analyses, frequencies were normalized to the 10,000 most abundant clones in each sample. Public T cell clones, which averaged fewer than five per sample, were removed prior to analysis. An abundance difference of at least 32-fold between compartments was the criterion for calling clonotypes tumor-enriched or baseline blood-enriched. Clonotypes expanded or contracted between blood time points were identified with a beta-binomial differential abundance model. Tumor-blood repertoire similarity was measured with the Baroni-Urbani and Buser coefficient, and group comparisons used two-tailed Wilcoxon tests in R. What TCRdb holds here is the immuneACCESS table cut down to in-frame rearrangements. Part of the clones is not present; checked against another copy, under half of the missing clones reflect an unresolved V gene, and the others are unexplained. Clone size and V and J calls were adopted from that table, with D and trimming inferred from the DNA. For this sample the table gives around 80,000 clones, of which over 80% were detected only once. Roughly 6% of the sample is in the top ten clones.

Study-wide findings and limitations: Because no pretreatment tumor biopsies were available, whether clonotypes were present in the tumor at baseline could not be determined. An increase in top tumor clonotypes in blood was observed from baseline to 2 weeks post-radiation, followed by contraction by 4 weeks, which was taken to suggest transient expansion of tumor-resident clones. Tracking of blood repertoire dynamics stopped at around 4 weeks after treatment, with no follow-up past that point. The single-armed trial design could not address effects of radiation dose or scheduling on the TCR repertoire.

The germline V gene provides CDR1 SGHRS and CDR2 YFSETQ. V loses 1 base, J loses 3 bases, and the germline ends lie 8 bases apart. The CDR3 goes from the cysteine to the phenylalanine over 14 residues. CDR3 DNA only is kept here, 42 bases in frame from base 1. The time point label, read with the paper, signifies: blood 2 weeks post-SBRT. The treatment or condition label of this sample denotes: 15 Gy SBRT to primary tumor, nephrectomy 4 weeks later. To follow tumor-enriched clonotypes, serial peripheral blood was collected from radiation-treated patients at baseline and at 2 weeks and 4 weeks after SBRT. All patients had renal cell carcinoma with clear cell pathology. The QIAamp DNA Blood Mini Kit (Qiagen) was used to prepare genomic DNA for TCR sequencing. Samples were included in the analyses only if all quality control checks were passed.

This material consisted of blood, taken from a patient whose treatment included radiotherapy and nephrectomy. The sequence is built from TRBV5-1 and TRBJ2-4, with TRBD2 as a weak D call on 5 bases. This receptor was identified in a man aged 60 to 69 with renal cell carcinoma. The bases are TGCGCCAGCAGCTTGTGGGAGAGCAAAAACATTCAGTACTTC. This codes for CASSLWESKNIQYF.